The source of this T cell receptor (beta chain) is a study of T cell clonotyping in hematopoietic cell transplantation. This CDR3 is 14 amino acids long. Per germline, CDR1 LNHDA and CDR2 SQIVND (reference sequence). The V gene lost 2 bases and the J gene lost 7 bases, with 11 bases spanning the gap. This table comes from immunoSEQ multiplex PCR, and its TCRdb copy is limited to in-frame clones, with some not included. Among 35,000 to 45,000 clones listed, about 93% were seen once. Specimen: peripheral blood mononuclear cells. The clonotype originates from a woman in her 50s in good health. Some clones in this sample may be carry-over from other donors' samples. This rearrangement joins TRBV19 to TRBJ2-2; possibly TRBD1 for D (6 bases). CDR3 sequence (DNA): TGTGCCAGTAGTATAAGCCGGGACATCGGGGAGCTGTTTTTT. Its protein is CASSISRDIGELFF.